The clone carrying this T cell receptor (beta chain) appeared many times. This entry belongs to a study of CD8 T cells in ankylosing spondylitis. V lost 3 bases to trimming and J lost 6 bases, with 9 bases between them. The CDR3 sequence is 12 residues long. The TCR beta libraries were generated through quantitative 5'-RACE incorporating molecular barcodes. TCRdb re-called the 5' RACE reads with MiXCR, one entry per CDR3 protein. The sample records 200,000 to 250,000 distinct CDR3 sequences, roughly a tenth being singletons. This receptor was obtained from a male donor with ankylosing spondylitis or in good health (not recorded which). The chain carries TRBV12-3 or TRBV12-4 and TRBJ2-7; D not resolved. Sequenced: blood, either unsorted or a sorted T cell fraction (not recorded which). CDR3 coding DNA: TGTGCCAGCAGTTTGGATGGCAGCGAGCAGTACTTC. It specifies CASSLDGSEQYF.